Listed here are 4 T cell receptor beta chains from one sample, sequenced in a study of T cell repertoires in cytomegalovirus infection (dated by TCRdb to 2018 to 2020). Sequencing was carried out with an Illumina HiSeq 1500. Clones were called with MiXCR by TCRdb after fastp trimmed the public reads at Q25, and only in-frame beta chains were retained. Here each entry gathers all rows of one CDR3 protein and keeps the most common genes and DNA. In all, the sample holds around 530,000 distinct CDR3 sequences, and approximately 25% of those were seen once. The ten largest clones capture less than 15% of the sample. The sequencing sample was made of PBMCs. Receptor source: a human donor in good health (CMV status not recorded). Some clones in this sample may be carry-over from other donors' samples.

The table lists this clonotype with a few counts. The chain links TRBV7-2 to TRBJ2-3; 12 bases align to TRBD2. V trimming: 3 bases; J trimming: 4 bases; junction bases outside the gene matches: 11. The CDR3 has 18 residues. Germline CDR1 reads SGHTA; CDR2 reads FQGNSA. Written as DNA, the CDR3 is TGTGCCAGCAGCTTCCTGAATCTAGCGGGGGGGGGTCCAGATACGCAGTATTTT. It codes for CASSFLNLAGGGPDTQYF.

This clonotype was observed at least ten times. V usage is TRBV11-2 and J usage is TRBJ2-3, with a tentative D call TRBD2 (6 bases). The CDR3 extends over 15 amino acids. CDR1 is SGHAT and CDR2 is FQNNGV in the germline V gene. Trimming shortened V by 5 bases and J by 0 bases, and 12 bases separated the two germline ends. CDR3 residues: CASSLEGTSTDTQYF. CDR3 nucleotides: TGTGCCAGCAGCCTGGAGGGGACTAGCACAGATACGCAGTATTTT.

The rearrangement links TRBV4-2 to TRBJ2-7; 9 nucleotides agree with TRBD2. Trimming cost V 1 base and J 4 bases; bases outside gene matches: 8. There are 16 residues in the CDR3. Germline V gene data show CDR1 as LGHNA and CDR2 as YNFKEQ. CDR3 sequence reads: CASSQVGGRAPYEQYF. The CDR3 DNA is TGTGCCAGCAGCCAAGTGGGCGGGAGGGCCCCATACGAGCAGTACTTC.

The table lists this clonotype with many counts. The gene calls are TRBV7-2 and TRBJ2-2; 12 positions agree with TRBD2. CDR1 and CDR2 (germline): SGHTA, FQGNSA. Unmatched junction bases numbered 4, after V lost 5 bases and J lost 6 bases. The CDR3 sequence is 15 residues long. The CDR3 nucleotides read TGTGCCAGCAGCCTCCGACTAGCGGGAGCCGGGGAGCTGTTTTTT. Encoded protein: CASSLRLAGAGELFF. Combining the CDR3 with reference TRBV7-2 and TRBJ2-2 gives the whole variable domain GAGVSQSPSNKVTEKGKDVELRCDPISGHTALYWYRQSLGQGLEFLIYFQGNSAPDKSGLPSDRFSAERTGGSVSTLTIQRTQQEDSAVYLCASSLRLAGAGELFFGEGSRLTVL.